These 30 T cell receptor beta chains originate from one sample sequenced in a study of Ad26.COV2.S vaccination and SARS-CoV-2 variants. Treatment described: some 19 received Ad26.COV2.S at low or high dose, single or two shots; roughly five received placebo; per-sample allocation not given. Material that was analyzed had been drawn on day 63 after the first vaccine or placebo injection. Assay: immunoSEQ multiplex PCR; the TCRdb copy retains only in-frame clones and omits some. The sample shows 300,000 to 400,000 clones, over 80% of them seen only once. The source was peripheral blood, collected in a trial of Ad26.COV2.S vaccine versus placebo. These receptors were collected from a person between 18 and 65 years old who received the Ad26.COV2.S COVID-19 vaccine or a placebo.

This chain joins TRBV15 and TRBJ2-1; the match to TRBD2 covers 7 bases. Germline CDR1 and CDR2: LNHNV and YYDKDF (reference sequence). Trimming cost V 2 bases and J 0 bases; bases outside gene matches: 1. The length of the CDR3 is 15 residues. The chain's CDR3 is CATSRLAASYNEQFF. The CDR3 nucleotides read TGTGCCACCAGCAGACTAGCGGCCTCCTACAATGAGCAGTTCTTC.

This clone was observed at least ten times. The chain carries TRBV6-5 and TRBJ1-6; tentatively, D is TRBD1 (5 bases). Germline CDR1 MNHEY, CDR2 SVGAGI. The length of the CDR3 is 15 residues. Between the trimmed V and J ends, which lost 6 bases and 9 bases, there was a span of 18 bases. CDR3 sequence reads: CASRAWVGDGSPLHF. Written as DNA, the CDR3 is TGTGCCAGCAGGGCGTGGGTGGGGGATGGTTCACCCCTCCACTTT.

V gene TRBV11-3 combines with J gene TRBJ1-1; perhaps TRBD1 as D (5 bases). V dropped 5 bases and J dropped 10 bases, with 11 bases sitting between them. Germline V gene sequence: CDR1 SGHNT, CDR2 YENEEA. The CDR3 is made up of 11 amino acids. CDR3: CASSPGRGAFF. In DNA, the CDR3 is TGTGCCAGCAGCCCTGGAAGGGGAGCTTTCTTT. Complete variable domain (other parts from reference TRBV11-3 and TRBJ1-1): EAGVVQSPRYKIIEKKQPVAFWCNPISGHNTLYWYLQNLGQGPELLIRYENEEAVDDSQLPKDRFSAERLKGVDSTLKIQPAELGDSAVYLCASSPGRGAFFGQGTRLTVV.

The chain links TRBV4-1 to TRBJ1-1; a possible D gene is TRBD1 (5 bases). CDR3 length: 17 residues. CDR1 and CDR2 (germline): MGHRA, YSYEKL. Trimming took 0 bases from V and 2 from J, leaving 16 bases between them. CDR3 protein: CASSQDGDWILNTEAFF. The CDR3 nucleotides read TGCGCCAGCAGCCAAGATGGGGACTGGATATTAAACACTGAAGCTTTCTTT.

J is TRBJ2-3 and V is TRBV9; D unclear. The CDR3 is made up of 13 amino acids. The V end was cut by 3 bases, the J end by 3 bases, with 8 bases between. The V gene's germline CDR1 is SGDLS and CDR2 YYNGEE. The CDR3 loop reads CASSDSRTDTQYF. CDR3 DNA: TGTGCCAGCAGCGATAGTCGGACAGATACGCAGTATTTT.

The CDR3 nucleotides are TGTGCCAGCGGCACAGGGGGCCGAGGGCTTTCACCCCTCCACTTT. This sequence encodes CASGTGGRGLSPLHF. J is TRBJ1-6 and V is TRBV6-5; 9 bases are a match to TRBD1. The CDR3 contains 15 residues. The V gene end was trimmed by 8 bases and the J gene end by 9 bases; junction bases not matched to a gene: 11. The germline CDR1 and CDR2 sequences are MNHEY and SVGAGI.

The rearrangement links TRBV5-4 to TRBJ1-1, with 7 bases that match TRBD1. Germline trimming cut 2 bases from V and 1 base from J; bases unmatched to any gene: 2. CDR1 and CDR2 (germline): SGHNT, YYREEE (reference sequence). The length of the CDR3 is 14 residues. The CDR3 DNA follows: TGTGCCAGCAGCTTACAGGGGCGGAACACTGAAGCTTTCTTT. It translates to CASSLQGRNTEAFF.

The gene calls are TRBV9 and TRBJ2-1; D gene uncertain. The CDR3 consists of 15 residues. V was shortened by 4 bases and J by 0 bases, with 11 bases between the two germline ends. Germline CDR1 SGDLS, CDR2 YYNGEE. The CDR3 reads CASSPWTSSYNEQFF. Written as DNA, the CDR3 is TGTGCCAGCAGCCCCTGGACGAGCTCCTACAATGAGCAGTTCTTC.

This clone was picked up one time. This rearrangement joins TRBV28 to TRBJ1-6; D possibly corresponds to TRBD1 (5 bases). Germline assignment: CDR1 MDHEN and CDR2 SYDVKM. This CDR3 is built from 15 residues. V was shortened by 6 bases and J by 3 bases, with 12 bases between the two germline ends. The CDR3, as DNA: TGTGCCAGCAGCAGCCTTCAGGGCTATAATTCACCCCTCCACTTT. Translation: CASSSLQGYNSPLHF.

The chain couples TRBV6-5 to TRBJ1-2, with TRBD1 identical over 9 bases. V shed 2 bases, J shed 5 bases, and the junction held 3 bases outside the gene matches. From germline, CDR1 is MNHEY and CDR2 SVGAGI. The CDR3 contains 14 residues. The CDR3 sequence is CASSYGTGKYGYTF. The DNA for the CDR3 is TGTGCCAGCAGTTACGGGACAGGGAAGTATGGCTACACCTTC.

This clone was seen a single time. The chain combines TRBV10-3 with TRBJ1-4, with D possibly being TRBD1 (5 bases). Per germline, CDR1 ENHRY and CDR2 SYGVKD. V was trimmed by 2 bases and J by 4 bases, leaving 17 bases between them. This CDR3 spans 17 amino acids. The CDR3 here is CAISEIPGSSNNEKLFF. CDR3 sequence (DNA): TGTGCCATCAGTGAGATTCCAGGGAGTTCGAATAATGAAAAACTGTTTTTT.

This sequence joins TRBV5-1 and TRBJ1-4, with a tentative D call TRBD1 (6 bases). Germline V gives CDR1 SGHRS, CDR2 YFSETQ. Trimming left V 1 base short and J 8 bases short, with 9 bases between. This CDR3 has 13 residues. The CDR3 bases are TGCGCCAGCAGCTTGTCAGGGGAGGAAAAACTGTTTTTT. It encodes CASSLSGEEKLFF.

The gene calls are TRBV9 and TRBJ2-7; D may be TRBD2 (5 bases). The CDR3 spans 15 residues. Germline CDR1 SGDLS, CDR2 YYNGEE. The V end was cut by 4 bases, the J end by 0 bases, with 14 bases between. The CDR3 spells CASSSGPTSSYEQYF. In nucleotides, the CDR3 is TGTGCCAGCAGCTCTGGACCTACTAGCTCCTACGAGCAGTACTTC.

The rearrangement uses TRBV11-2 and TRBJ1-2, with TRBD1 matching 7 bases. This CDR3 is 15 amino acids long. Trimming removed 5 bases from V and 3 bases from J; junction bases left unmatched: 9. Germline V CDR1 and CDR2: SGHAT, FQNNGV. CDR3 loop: CASSPLGGEDYGYTF. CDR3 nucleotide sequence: TGTGCCAGCAGCCCCCTAGGGGGCGAGGACTATGGCTACACCTTC.

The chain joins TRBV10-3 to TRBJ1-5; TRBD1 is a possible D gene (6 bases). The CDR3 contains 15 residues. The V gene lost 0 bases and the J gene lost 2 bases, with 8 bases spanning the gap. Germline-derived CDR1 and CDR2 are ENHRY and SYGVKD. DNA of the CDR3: TGTGCCATCAGTGAGTCACAGGGTGGCAATCAGCCCCAGCATTTT. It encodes CAISESQGGNQPQHF.

DNA for the CDR3: TGTGCCAGCAGTTACTCGGGGATGGCCAAAAACATTCAGTACTTC. Its protein is CASSYSGMAKNIQYF. The chain combines TRBV6-5 with TRBJ2-4, with D hard to call. This CDR3 region has 15 residues. The germline V gene has CDR1 MNHEY and CDR2 SVGAGI. V was cut by 0 bases and J by 1 base, with 7 bases left in between.

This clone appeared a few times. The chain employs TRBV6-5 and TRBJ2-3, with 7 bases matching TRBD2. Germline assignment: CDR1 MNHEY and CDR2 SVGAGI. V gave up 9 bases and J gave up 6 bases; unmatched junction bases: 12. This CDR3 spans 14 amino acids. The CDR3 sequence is CASEFGGKVDTQYF. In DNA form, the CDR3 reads TGTGCCAGTGAGTTCGGGGGGAAGGTGGATACGCAGTATTTT.

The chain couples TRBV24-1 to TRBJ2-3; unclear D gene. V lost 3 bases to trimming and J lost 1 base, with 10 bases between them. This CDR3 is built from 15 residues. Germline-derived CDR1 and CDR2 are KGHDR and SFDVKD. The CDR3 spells CATSDPPAGTDTQYF. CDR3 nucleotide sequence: TGTGCCACCAGTGATCCCCCAGCCGGCACAGATACGCAGTATTTT.

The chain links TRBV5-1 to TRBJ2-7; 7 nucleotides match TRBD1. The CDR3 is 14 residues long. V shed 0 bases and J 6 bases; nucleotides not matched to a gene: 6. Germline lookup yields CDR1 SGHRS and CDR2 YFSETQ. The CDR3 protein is CASSLEAGGGEQYF. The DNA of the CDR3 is TGCGCCAGCAGCTTGGAGGCAGGGGGTGGCGAGCAGTACTTC.

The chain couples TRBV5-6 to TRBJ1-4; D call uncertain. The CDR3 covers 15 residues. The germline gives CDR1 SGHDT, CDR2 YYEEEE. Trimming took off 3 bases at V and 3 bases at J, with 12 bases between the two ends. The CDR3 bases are TGTGCCAGCAGCTCCGCGGTAGGACCTAATGAAAAACTGTTTTTT. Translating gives CASSSAVGPNEKLFF. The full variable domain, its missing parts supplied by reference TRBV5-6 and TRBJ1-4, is DAGVTQSPTHLIKTRGQQVTLRCSPKSGHDTVSWYQQALGQGPQFIFQYYEEEERQRGNFPDRFSGHQFPNYSSELNVNALLLGDSALYLCASSSAVGPNEKLFFGSGTQLSVL.

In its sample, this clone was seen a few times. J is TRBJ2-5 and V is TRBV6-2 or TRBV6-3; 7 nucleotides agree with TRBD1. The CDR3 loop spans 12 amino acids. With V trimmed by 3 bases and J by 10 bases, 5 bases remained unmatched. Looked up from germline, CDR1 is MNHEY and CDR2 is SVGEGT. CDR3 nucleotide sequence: TGTGCCAGCAGTTATTATAACAGGGGCCAGTACTTC. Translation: CASSYYNRGQYF.

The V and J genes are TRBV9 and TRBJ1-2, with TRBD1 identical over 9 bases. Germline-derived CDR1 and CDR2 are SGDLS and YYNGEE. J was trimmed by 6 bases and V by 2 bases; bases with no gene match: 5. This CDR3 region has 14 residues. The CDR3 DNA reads TGTGCCAGCAGCGTGACAGGGGGTTGGAATGGCTACACCTTC. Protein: CASSVTGGWNGYTF.

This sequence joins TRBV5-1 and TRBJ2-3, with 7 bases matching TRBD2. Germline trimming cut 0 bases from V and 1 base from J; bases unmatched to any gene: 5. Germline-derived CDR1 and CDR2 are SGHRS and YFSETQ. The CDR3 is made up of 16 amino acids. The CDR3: CASSLAGGVGTDTQYF. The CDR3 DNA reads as TGCGCCAGCAGCTTGGCTGGGGGGGTAGGCACAGATACGCAGTATTTT.

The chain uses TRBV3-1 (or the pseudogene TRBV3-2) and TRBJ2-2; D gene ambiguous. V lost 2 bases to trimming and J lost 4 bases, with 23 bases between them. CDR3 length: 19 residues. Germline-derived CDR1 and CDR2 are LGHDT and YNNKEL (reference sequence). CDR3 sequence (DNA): TGTGCCAGCAGCCAATCAAGGAAGACACCTACCTGGGGCACCGGGGAGCTGTTTTTT. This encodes CASSQSRKTPTWGTGELFF.

DNA of the CDR3: TGTGCCAGCAGCTTGGACAGGGGGCATACTGAAGCTTTCTTT. It is translated as CASSLDRGHTEAFF. The chain couples TRBV5-4 to TRBJ1-1; 9 bases line up with TRBD1. In germline, CDR1 is SGHNT, CDR2 YYREEE (reference sequence). The CDR3 has 14 amino acids. Losses at the gene ends were 0 bases for V and 5 bases for J; bases not matched to a gene: 2. Together with reference TRBV5-4 and TRBJ1-1, the CDR3 gives the full variable domain: ETGVTQSPTHLIKTRGQQVTLRCSSQSGHNTVSWYQQALGQGPQFIFQYYREEENGRGNFPPRFSGLQFPNYSSELNVNALELDDSALYLCASSLDRGHTEAFFGQGTRLTVV.

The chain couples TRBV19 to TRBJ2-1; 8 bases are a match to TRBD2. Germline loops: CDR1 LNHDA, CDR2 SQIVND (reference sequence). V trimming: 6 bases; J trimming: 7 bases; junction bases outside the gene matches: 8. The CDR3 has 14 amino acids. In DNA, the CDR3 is TGTGCCAGTAGAATCGCGGGGGGACGAAATGAGCAGTTCTTC. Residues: CASRIAGGRNEQFF.

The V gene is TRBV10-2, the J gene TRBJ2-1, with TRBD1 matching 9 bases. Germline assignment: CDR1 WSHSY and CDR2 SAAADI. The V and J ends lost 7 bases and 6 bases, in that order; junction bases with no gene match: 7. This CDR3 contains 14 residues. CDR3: CASTRDRVGNEQFF. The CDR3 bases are TGCGCCAGCACCCGGGACAGGGTAGGCAATGAGCAGTTCTTC.

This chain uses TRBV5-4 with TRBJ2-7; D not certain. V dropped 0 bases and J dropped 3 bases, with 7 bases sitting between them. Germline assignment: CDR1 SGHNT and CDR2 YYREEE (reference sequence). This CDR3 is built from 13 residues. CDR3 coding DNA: TGTGCCAGCAGCTTGGACAGAATCTACGAGCAGTACTTC. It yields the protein CASSLDRIYEQYF.

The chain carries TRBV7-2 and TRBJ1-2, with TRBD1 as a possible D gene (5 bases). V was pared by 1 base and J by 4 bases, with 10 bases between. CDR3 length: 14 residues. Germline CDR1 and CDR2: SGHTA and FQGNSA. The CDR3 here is CASSLDPGSYGYTF. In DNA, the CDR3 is TGTGCCAGCAGCTTAGACCCAGGGAGCTATGGCTACACCTTC.

In DNA, the CDR3 is TGCGCCAGCAGACAGACAGGGTCGTTTTTTGCTAATGAAAAACTGTTTTTT. Protein product: CASRQTGSFFANEKLFF. V usage is TRBV10-1 and J usage is TRBJ1-4; 7 positions agree with TRBD1. The CDR3 length is 17 residues. CDR1 is WNHNN and CDR2 is SYGVQD in the germline V gene (reference sequence). Trimming cost V 6 bases and J 3 bases; bases outside gene matches: 13.